The next 30 T cell receptor beta chains were all read from a single sample in a study of long-term antiretroviral therapy in people with HIV (dated by TCRdb to between 2020 and 2023). The immunoSEQ hsTCRB v3.0 assay was used at survey level resolution for TRB variable region sequencing. TCRdb limited this immuneACCESS table to in-frame rearrangements with V and J called. A share of clones is missing; checked studies link under half to unresolved V genes, and the rest is unexplained. The sample has 25,000 or so clones on record, about 93% of them singletons. Around a tenth of the sample lies in the top ten. The sequenced sample was unsorted PBMCs, obtained 6.2 years after starting antiretroviral therapy. These receptors originate from a middle-aged man with HIV.

As to this clone: The germline gene is not matched at one end of the junction; a read error may be the cause. The CDR3 loop reads CASSSGLAGAGWEQYF. The CDR3 nucleotides read TGTGCTAGCAGCTCGGGACTAGCGGGCGCCGGGTGGGAGCAGTACTTC. The chain has TRBV7-7 and TRBJ2-7; 12 nucleotides line up with TRBD2. Germline CDR1 SSHAT, CDR2 FNYEAQ (reference sequence). The CDR3 is made up of 16 amino acids.

The chain carries TRBV6-1 and TRBJ1-2; TRBD1 aligns across 9 bases. This CDR3 spans 12 amino acids. CDR1 and CDR2 (germline): MNHNS, SASEGT. With V trimmed by 8 bases and J by 8 bases, 6 bases remained unmatched. CDR3 coding DNA: TGTGCCAGCTACGGACAGGGGAACGGCTACACCTTC. It specifies CASYGQGNGYTF.

The CDR3 reads CAISGSGTQHQETQYF. The CDR3 region has the DNA TGTGCCATCAGTGGCTCCGGGACACAGCACCAAGAGACCCAGTACTTC. The rearrangement joins TRBV10-3 to TRBJ2-5; D is possibly TRBD1 (6 bases). Germline V gives CDR1 ENHRY, CDR2 SYGVKD. The CDR3 has 16 amino acids. Between the trimmed V and J ends, which lost 4 bases and 0 bases, there was a span of 15 bases.

The chain links TRBV6-5 to TRBJ1-1; D might be TRBD1 (6 bases). Germline loops: CDR1 MNHEY, CDR2 SVGAGI. This CDR3 contains 15 residues. Between the trimmed V and J ends, which lost 5 bases and 5 bases, there was a span of 18 bases. DNA of the CDR3: TGTGCCAGCAGTCTAAACAGGGACCGCTGGACTGAAGCTTTCTTT. Translated, it gives CASSLNRDRWTEAFF.

The V and J genes are TRBV10-3 and TRBJ2-1, with 13 bases identical to TRBD2. J lost 3 bases, V lost 0 bases, and 5 bases had no gene match. The CDR3 has 18 amino acids. Per germline, CDR1 ENHRY and CDR2 SYGVKD. The CDR3 loop is CAISESGTSGNLYNEQFF. CDR3 bases: TGTGCCATCAGTGAGTCGGGGACTAGCGGGAACCTCTACAATGAGCAGTTCTTC.

The genes are TRBV19 and TRBJ1-5; D may be TRBD1 (6 bases). Trimming took 7 bases from V and 0 from J, leaving 19 bases between them. The CDR3 extends over 17 amino acids. Germline loops: CDR1 LNHDA, CDR2 SQIVND (reference sequence). The CDR3 sequence: CASNRAGEAYSNQPQHF. Here the CDR3 DNA reads TGTGCCAGTAATCGGGCAGGGGAAGCATATAGCAATCAGCCCCAGCATTTT.

The genes are TRBV5-4 and TRBJ1-5, with D uncertain. V was pared by 4 bases and J by 7 bases, with 18 bases between. The CDR3 runs to 15 residues. Per germline, CDR1 SGHNT and CDR2 YYREEE (reference sequence). The CDR3 coding sequence is TGTGCCAGCAGCCACTTTCGGGTGGCGGAACAGCCCCAGCATTTT. This gives the protein CASSHFRVAEQPQHF.

The CDR3 loop is CASSPTGGLETQYF. The CDR3 DNA reads as TGTGCCAGCAGCCCGACGGGGGGCTTGGAGACCCAGTACTTC. This chain links TRBV11-2 with TRBJ2-5, with D perhaps matching TRBD2 (7 bases). Per the germline V gene, CDR1 is SGHAT and CDR2 is FQNNGV. V lost 5 bases and J 5 bases, leaving 15 bases between the germline ends. CDR3 size: 14 residues.

J is TRBJ1-2 and V is TRBV6-5; D might be TRBD1 (6 bases). The CDR3 consists of 13 residues. Germline V gives CDR1 MNHEY, CDR2 SVGAGI. V dropped 5 bases and J dropped 2 bases, with 9 bases sitting between them. CDR3 nucleotide sequence: TGTGCCAGCAGTCAACAGGGAAACTATGGCTACACCTTC. Residues: CASSQQGNYGYTF.

This clone occurred once. V usage is TRBV7-2 and J usage is TRBJ2-7; D gene unclear. V gave up 1 base and J gave up 4 bases, with 11 bases separating them. The CDR3 contains 14 residues. Germline loops: CDR1 SGHTA, CDR2 FQGNSA. The CDR3 sequence: CASSLGLALYEQYF. The CDR3 DNA sequence: TGTGCCAGCAGCTTAGGGCTCGCCTTATACGAGCAGTACTTC.

The rearrangement joins TRBV11-2 to TRBJ2-2; 9 positions agree with TRBD1. After removal of 5 bases from V and 6 bases from J, the junction contained 13 bases not matched to a gene. This CDR3 is built from 17 residues. Germline V gene data show CDR1 as SGHAT and CDR2 as FQNNGV. The CDR3 region has the DNA TGTGCCAGCAGCCCCCCAAGGGGACAGGGTCGGGCCGGGGAGCTGTTTTTT. It encodes CASSPPRGQGRAGELFF.

The chain combines TRBV10-3 with TRBJ1-3; the D is unclear. The CDR3 covers 17 residues. In germline, CDR1 is ENHRY, CDR2 SYGVKD. Trimming removed 5 bases from V and 2 bases from J, with 19 bases in between. In DNA form, the CDR3 reads TGTGCCATCAGTTCCCCCGGGGTTGAATTGGCTGGAAACACCATATATTTT. Its translation: CAISSPGVELAGNTIYF.

The rearrangement uses TRBV11-2 and TRBJ2-3, with TRBD2 matching over 12 bases. With 5 bases clipped from V and 6 bases from J, the junction kept 12 bases outside the gene matches. CDR1 SGHAT and CDR2 FQNNGV come from the germline V gene. The CDR3 loop spans 17 amino acids. The DNA for the CDR3 is TGTGCCAGCAGCGCTAGAACTAGCGGGGGGCTTCCGGATACGCAGTATTTT. It is translated as CASSARTSGGLPDTQYF.

The chain recombines TRBV19 with TRBJ2-3; perhaps TRBD1 as D (6 bases). Trimming took off 7 bases at V and 1 base at J, with 12 bases between the two ends. The germline V gene encodes CDR1 LNHDA and CDR2 SQIVND (reference sequence). The CDR3 runs 14 residues. CDR3 nucleotide sequence: TGTGCCAGTACTCTGGGACACGGCACAGATACGCAGTATTTT. Its protein is CASTLGHGTDTQYF. The full variable domain, rest sourced from reference TRBV19 and TRBJ2-3, is DGGITQSPKYLFRKEGQNVTLSCEQNLNHDAMYWYRQDPGQGLRLIYYSQIVNDFQKGDIAEGYSVSREKKESFPLTVTSAQKNPTAFYLCASTLGHGTDTQYFGPGTRLTVL.

The rearrangement links TRBV5-4 to TRBJ2-2; 9 nucleotides match TRBD2. Trimming took 1 base from V and 6 from J; bases not matched to a gene: 7. This CDR3 has 16 amino acids. CDR1 and CDR2 from the germline V gene are SGHNT and YYREEE (reference sequence). The CDR3 region is CASSLPGRGGAGELFF. The CDR3 DNA follows: TGTGCCAGCAGCTTGCCTGGGCGGGGGGGCGCCGGGGAGCTGTTTTTT.

The chain uses TRBV10-3 and TRBJ2-2, with D perhaps TRBD1 (5 bases). Germline V gene data show CDR1 as ENHRY and CDR2 as SYGVKD. The V and J ends lost 2 bases and 4 bases respectively, with 14 bases between them. The CDR3 loop spans 16 amino acids. The CDR3 region has the DNA TGTGCCATCAGTGAGGAAGGGGTTAGTCTCACCGGGGAGCTGTTTTTT. This sequence encodes CAISEEGVSLTGELFF.

The CDR3, as DNA: TGCGCCAGCAGCCAAAATAGCGGGGAATCCTACAATGAGCAGTTCTTC. Its translation: CASSQNSGESYNEQFF. The rearrangement links TRBV4-3 to TRBJ2-1; TRBD2 agrees at 8 bases. This CDR3 is built from 16 residues. The germline gives CDR1 LGHNA, CDR2 YSLEER. Trimming at V came to 2 bases and at J to 1 base, leaving 4 bases not matched to a gene.

The chain combines TRBV7-3 with TRBJ1-1; perhaps TRBD1 as D (5 bases). V lost 2 bases and J lost 2, with 9 bases in between. The germline gives CDR1 SGHTA, CDR2 FQGTGA. The CDR3 runs 14 residues. CDR3 sequence reads: CASSLQGTNTEAFF. The CDR3 region has the DNA TGTGCCAGCAGCTTACAGGGAACTAACACTGAAGCTTTCTTT.

The rearrangement links TRBV4-3 to TRBJ2-2; D is uncertain. CDR3 size: 13 residues. V was trimmed by 4 bases and J by 4 bases, leaving 7 bases between them. Per germline, CDR1 LGHNA and CDR2 YSLEER. This CDR3 reads CASSPHATGELFF. CDR3 in DNA: TGCGCCAGCAGCCCCCACGCCACCGGGGAGCTGTTTTTT.

This chain links TRBV6-4 with TRBJ2-2; no clear D. The CDR3 length is 13 residues. The V and J ends lost 8 bases and 8 bases respectively, with 15 bases between them. Germline CDR1 is MRHNA and CDR2 is SNTAGT. The CDR3 nucleotides read TGTGCCAGCGCGACGGATTACCGAGGGGAGCTGTTTTTT. Translation: CASATDYRGELFF.

This sequence joins TRBV15 and TRBJ1-4; D not certain. The CDR3 is 15 amino acids. Per germline, CDR1 LNHNV and CDR2 YYDKDF (reference sequence). V lost 0 bases and J 8 bases, leaving 13 bases between the germline ends. The CDR3 coding sequence is TGTGCCACCAGCAGAGAACAAGGGATGGGAGAAAAACTGTTTTTT. It encodes CATSREQGMGEKLFF.

This chain connects TRBV10-3 to TRBJ1-3, with D possibly TRBD1 on 6 matching bases. The germline gives CDR1 ENHRY, CDR2 SYGVKD. The CDR3 runs 15 residues. Trimming removed 7 bases at V and 4 bases at J, with 17 bases between. For the CDR3, the DNA is TGTGCCATCACCGAGACAGGCCTGGGAGGAAACACCATATATTTT. Its translation is CAITETGLGGNTIYF.

This clone came up once. The chain uses TRBV6-1 and TRBJ1-4; possibly TRBD1 for D (5 bases). V was clipped by 2 bases and J by 8 bases, with 12 bases between them. Looked up from germline, CDR1 is MNHNS and CDR2 is SASEGT. The CDR3 has 14 amino acids. The CDR3 loop is CASSEIVQAEKLFF. Here the CDR3 DNA reads TGTGCCAGCAGTGAAATCGTACAGGCCGAAAAACTGTTTTTT.

The chain has TRBV27 and TRBJ2-1; 9 bases line up with TRBD1. The CDR3 consists of 16 residues. CDR1 and CDR2 (germline): MNHEY, SMNVEV (reference sequence). J lost 4 bases, V lost 2 bases, and 6 bases had no gene match. CDR3: CASSLLGQGHYNEQFF. Here the CDR3 DNA reads TGTGCCAGCAGTTTACTGGGACAGGGACATTACAATGAGCAGTTCTTC.

V and J are TRBV14 and TRBJ2-7; 15 positions match TRBD2. The CDR3 has 18 residues. V shed 3 bases, J shed 5 bases, and the junction held 11 bases outside the gene matches. Germline V gene lookup returns CDR1 SGHDN and CDR2 FVKESK. CDR3 coding DNA: TGTGCCAGCAGCCACAAAAGGACTAGCGGGAGGGTGTCAAACGAGCAGTACTTC. Its translation: CASSHKRTSGRVSNEQYF.

Only a few counts were recorded for this clone. The chain has TRBV7-9 and TRBJ2-7; D gene unclear. Germline CDR1 SEHNR, CDR2 FQNEAQ (reference sequence). The CDR3 sequence is 12 residues long. Between the trimmed V and J ends, which lost 2 bases and 1 base, there was a span of 3 bases. The CDR3 bases are TGTGCCAGCAGCTTAATGTCCTACGAGCAGTACTTC. It encodes CASSLMSYEQYF. Full variable domain (missing parts from reference TRBV7-9 and TRBJ2-7): DTGVSQNPRHKITKRGQNVTFRCDPISEHNRLYWYRQTLGQGPEFLTYFQNEAQLEKSRLLSDRFSAERPKGSFSTLEIQRTEQGDSAMYLCASSLMSYEQYFGPGTRLTVT.

The V and J genes are TRBV4-3 and TRBJ2-7, with no clear D. The V end lost 0 bases, the J end lost 6 bases, and 15 bases lay between the germline ends. The germline V gene has CDR1 LGHNA and CDR2 YSLEER. The CDR3 sequence is 15 residues long. CDR3 nucleotide sequence: TGCGCCAGCAGCCAAGACTGGCAGGTCTGGGGCGAGCAGTACTTC. Protein sequence: CASSQDWQVWGEQYF.

The chain links TRBV7-9 to TRBJ2-5; D gene unclear. In germline, CDR1 is SEHNR, CDR2 FQNEAQ (reference sequence). The CDR3 length is 13 residues. The V end was cut by 5 bases, the J end by 5 bases, with 12 bases between. CDR3 loop: CASSASSRETQYF. Written as DNA, the CDR3 is TGTGCCAGCAGCGCGTCCTCGAGGGAGACCCAGTACTTC.

The chain employs TRBV10-3 and TRBJ1-1; D is ambiguous. CDR3 size: 14 residues. Trimming took off 0 bases at V and 6 bases at J, with 11 bases between the two ends. Looked up from germline, CDR1 is ENHRY and CDR2 is SYGVKD. CDR3 in amino acids: CAISESVLGPEAFF. DNA of the CDR3: TGTGCCATCAGTGAGTCTGTTTTAGGACCTGAAGCTTTCTTT.

The chain has TRBV29-1 and TRBJ1-1; D call uncertain. The CDR3 covers 11 residues. Trimming stripped 7 bases from V and 10 bases from J, with 16 bases between. Germline V lookup: CDR1 SQVTM, CDR2 ANQGSEA. The CDR3 loop is CSALDQAIAFF. CDR3 DNA sequence: TGCAGCGCCCTAGATCAGGCAATAGCTTTCTTT.